This TCR beta chain was sequenced in a study of vaccination effects on CD4 cells after COVID-19. Germline values: CDR1 KGHSH, CDR2 LQKENI. The CDR3 totals 17 residues. The V end was cut by 2 bases, the J end by 3 bases, with 17 bases between. Under the ViraFEST assay, PBMC were stimulated with viral peptide pools so that antigen-specific CD4+ T cells expanded. Sequencing was performed afterwards. Investigators separated out CD4+ T cells once less than 11 days of culture had passed. Testing of the vaccine recipients showed negative nucleocapsid antibodies and no prior SARS-CoV-2 infection. Study findings and constraints: Only a few convalescent patients and no early post-infection timepoints featured in the study.

Libraries were prepared by immunoSEQ multiplex PCR; TCRdb keeps only in-frame clonotypes and omits some of them. Of roughly 63,000 clones listed, around 80% are singletons. Note on this clone: Its antigen is not identified.

Material: CD4+ T cells from PBMCs cultured with SARS-CoV-2 spike peptides, obtained before COVID-19 vaccination. The J gene is TRBJ2-1, the V gene TRBV18; D remains unclear. The receptor was isolated from a human donor who received a COVID-19 vaccine. DNA of the CDR3: TGTGCCAGCTCACCATATGGCCCCCAAAGGAGCTACAATGAGCAGTTCTTC. This gives the protein CASSPYGPQRSYNEQFF.